This T cell receptor (beta chain) was obtained from a study of T cell responses to AZD1222 COVID-19 vaccine. Regarding the study as a whole: Only six or seven AZD1222 recipients were seropositive at baseline.

A word on this clone: What it recognizes is unknown.

The V end lost 1 base, the J end lost 7 bases, and 10 bases lay between the germline ends. The CDR3 extends over 14 amino acids. From germline, CDR1 is LGHNT and CDR2 FRNRAP. Produced via immunoSEQ multiplex PCR; TCRdb's table is partial and in-frame only. The profile shows fewer than 200,000 clones, roughly nine tenths of them singletons. The chain has TRBV12-5 and TRBJ2-2, with D tentatively TRBD1 (6 bases). Specimen: peripheral blood, collected on day 0 of AZD1222 vaccination. This receptor was identified in an adult in good health. The CDR3 DNA reads TGTGCTAGTGGTTTGGGGGGGCCCGGCGGGGAGCTGTTTTTT. Its translation is CASGLGGPGGELFF. The whole variable domain, remainder taken from reference TRBV12-5 and TRBJ2-2, is DARVTQTPRHKVTEMGQEVTMRCQPILGHNTVFWYRQTMMQGLELLAYFRNRAPLDDSGMPKDRFSAEMPDATLATLKIQPSEPRDSAVYFCASGLGGPGGELFFGEGSRLTVL.